This is a list of T cell receptor beta chains from one sample in a study of blood T cell repertoires in COVID-19. Assay: immunoSEQ multiplex PCR; the TCRdb copy retains only in-frame clones and omits some. There are 160,000 or so clones in the sample; approximately 80% occur only once, and 9.8% lies in the top ten. The sequencing sample was made of peripheral blood. Receptor source: a woman aged 50 to 60 with acute or convalescent COVID-19. The CDR3 runs from the conserved cysteine through the conserved F or W. The D gene is left open where the match is weak. Size tells how often a clone was seen (once, few, many) or the class of an expanded clone, and some rows leave it out.

clone_size	d_call	j_call	v_call	cdr3_length	cdr3_aa	cdr3_nt
NA	NA	TRBJ2-1	TRBV5-6	14	CASSLVSTGNEQFF	TGTGCCAGCAGCTTGGTGTCCACGGGGAATGAGCAGTTCTTC
NA	NA	TRBJ1-2	TRBV12-3/TRBV12-4	11	CASSSYPQEAF	TGTGCCAGCAGCTCCTACCCACAAGAGGCGTTC
once	NA	TRBJ2-3	TRBV10-3	12	CAINGDTDTQYF	TGTGCCATCAACGGGGACACAGATACGCAGTATTTT
NA	NA	TRBJ2-7	TRBV10-3	11	CAISSVYEQYF	TGTGCCATCAGTAGCGTGTACGAGCAGTACTTC
NA	TRBD2	TRBJ2-3	TRBV5-1	18	CASSPLGPAGGNTDTQYF	TGCGCCAGCAGCCCCCTGGGCCCGGCGGGAGGTAACACAGATACGCAGTATTTT
NA	TRBD1	TRBJ1-2	TRBV5-5	15	CASSLAGTENYGYTF	TGTGCCAGCAGCTTGGCCGGGACAGAAAACTATGGCTACACCTTC
NA	TRBD1	TRBJ2-5	TRBV24-1	14	CATSDGTAQETQYF	TGTGCCACCAGTGACGGGACAGCCCAAGAGACCCAGTACTTC
NA	NA	TRBJ1-1	TRBV19	15	CASSISWQLNTEAFF	TGTGCCAGTAGTATCTCTTGGCAGTTGAACACTGAAGCTTTCTTT
NA	NA	TRBJ2-6	TRBV28	14	CASRRGTGANVLTF	TGTGCCAGCAGGAGAGGGACTGGGGCCAACGTCCTGACTTTC
few	NA	TRBJ2-7	TRBV5-4	14	CASSRYGGNYEQYF	TGTGCCAGCAGCCGCTACGGGGGTAACTACGAGCAGTACTTC
NA	TRBD1	TRBJ1-2	TRBV9	15	CASSVGVGQGAGYTF	TGTGCCAGCAGCGTCGGTGTCGGACAGGGGGCTGGCTACACCTTC
NA	NA	TRBJ2-5	TRBV29-1	12	CSVEEGAVTQYF	TGCAGCGTTGAGGAGGGCGCGGTGACCCAGTACTTC
NA	TRBD2	TRBJ2-1	TRBV10-1	17	CASSPFSGGASYNEQFF	TGCGCCAGCAGTCCCTTTAGCGGGGGGGCATCCTACAATGAGCAGTTCTTC
few	TRBD1	TRBJ2-5	TRBV5-1	15	CASSLNTGGAETQYF	TGCGCCAGCAGCTTAAACACAGGGGGCGCGGAGACCCAGTACTTC
NA	TRBD2	TRBJ2-6	TRBV10-3	19	CAISVTLAGDITGANVLTF	TGTGCCATCAGTGTAACGCTAGCGGGAGATATCACTGGGGCCAACGTCCTGACTTTC
NA	TRBD1	TRBJ2-5	TRBV5-5	16	CASSLGDRGPQETQYF	TGTGCCAGCAGCTTGGGGGACAGGGGCCCACAAGAGACCCAGTACTTC
NA	NA	TRBJ1-1	TRBV2	16	CASSEPRTEMNTEAFF	TGTGCCAGCAGTGAACCTCGGACAGAGATGAACACTGAAGCTTTCTTT
NA	TRBD1	TRBJ2-7	TRBV7-3	14	CASSLTGAGGEQYF	TGTGCCAGCAGCTTAACTGGGGCAGGGGGCGAGCAGTACTTC
NA	NA	TRBJ2-5	TRBV7-8	15	CASSLTVWGEETQYF	TGTGCCAGCAGCCTCACGGTCTGGGGGGAGGAGACCCAGTACTTC
NA	NA	TRBJ1-5	TRBV6-5	12	CASSGGGQPQHF	TGTGCCAGCTCGGGCGGGGGTCAGCCCCAGCATTTT
NA	TRBD1	TRBJ1-6	TRBV3-1/TRBV3-2	15	CASSQAGTVVSPLHF	TGTGCCAGCAGCCAAGCCGGGACAGTGGTCTCACCCCTCCACTTT
NA	TRBD1	TRBJ1-6	TRBV6-6	14	CASRTGGDNSPLHF	TGTGCCAGCAGGACAGGGGGCGATAATTCACCCCTCCACTTT
NA	TRBD2	TRBJ2-7	TRBV7-2	14	CASSLASGGVVQYF	TGTGCCAGCAGCTTAGCTAGCGGGGGGGTGGTGCAGTACTTC
NA	TRBD1	TRBJ1-5	TRBV5-6	15	CASSPGTGNFQPQHF	TGTGCCAGCAGCCCGGGGACAGGGAATTTTCAGCCCCAGCATTTT
NA	NA	TRBJ1-6	TRBV4-2	15	CASSQEGRDGSPLHF	TGTGCCAGCAGCCAAGAGGGCAGGGATGGTTCACCCCTCCACTTT
NA	NA	TRBJ2-7	TRBV19	15	CASSMVGGSTYEQYF	TGTGCCAGTAGTATGGTGGGGGGTTCCACCTACGAGCAGTACTTC
few	NA	TRBJ1-3	TRBV5-1	14	CASTEDSSGNTIYF	TGCGCCAGCACCGAGGACAGCTCTGGAAACACCATATATTTT
many	TRBD2	TRBJ2-7	TRBV11-2	12	CASSPTSGRPYF	TGTGCCAGCAGCCCAACTAGCGGGAGGCCGTACTTC
NA	TRBD2	TRBJ2-1	TRBV27	14	CASSLLAGVGEQFF	TGTGCCAGCAGTTTACTAGCGGGAGTAGGCGAGCAGTTCTTC
NA	TRBD1	TRBJ2-7	TRBV5-1	14	CASSAGQDPYEQYF	TGCGCCAGCAGCGCGGGACAGGACCCTTACGAGCAGTACTTC
few	TRBD1	TRBJ1-6	TRBV5-5	19	CASSSHGTGTSSYNSPLHF	TGTGCCAGCAGCTCGCACGGGACAGGGACGAGCTCCTATAATTCACCCCTCCACTTT
few	NA	TRBJ2-7	TRBV15	16	CATSRVQGLVPYEQYF	TGTGCCACCAGCAGAGTACAGGGATTGGTTCCCTACGAGCAGTACTTC